The source of this T cell receptor (beta chain) is a study of blood T cell repertoires in COVID-19. Looking at the study overall: Collection of acute and convalescent COVID-19 samples took place in the United States, Italy and Spain. Sources were T cells, B-cell-depleted T cells, or PBMCs; the material itself was cDNA or gDNA.

The authors' processing: Amplification from reference gene primers served as the basis for estimated nucleated cell counts. Profiling relied on immunoSEQ multiplex PCR, and the TCRdb table lists in-frame clones only, not all of them. V and J calls and clone size are copied from that table; D and trimming were computed from the DNA. The sample has more than 40,000 clones, 87% seen once; the top ten hold 4.3%. This receptor was identified in a man in his 60s with acute or convalescent COVID-19. Input material: peripheral blood.

This CDR3 is CASSQDLRGNTEAFF. The CDR3 nucleotides are TGCGCCAGCAGCCAAGACCTCAGAGGGAACACTGAAGCTTTCTTT. J is TRBJ1-1 and V is TRBV4-1; D gene ambiguous. This CDR3 contains 15 residues. CDR1 and CDR2 from the germline V gene are MGHRA and YSYEKL. V lost 0 bases and J lost 1, with 9 bases in between.